The clone carrying this TCR beta chain was seen just once. Its antigen is as yet unknown. Other DNA sequences in this specimen translate into the identical CDR3. Time point defined: blood from clinic visit 5 months post-surgery; TSC patient then seizure free. The sequenced cases were selected for having the highest brain T cell transcript signatures. Pre-surgery treatment included at least one anti-epileptic drug. The method was immunoSEQ multiplex PCR; TCRdb's version includes in-frame clones alone and lacks a portion of them. This repertoire shows approximately 330,000 clones, 93% found once; its top ten account for 5.7%. Germline assignment: CDR1 LNHDA and CDR2 SQIVND (reference sequence). The CDR3 spans 19 residues. V shed 2 bases and J 0 bases; nucleotides not matched to a gene: 11. This sample stems from a study of brain T cells in children with intractable seizures. Study-wide results and limits: Absence of clones before surgery may stem from lower sequencing depth. HCMV serostatus was not known, and viral specificity came from CDR3 similarity only.

This sequence originates from a boy in the first two years of life with tuberous sclerosis and intractable seizures. This material consisted of peripheral blood, taken roughly 5 months after surgery. The V call is TRBV19, the J call TRBJ2-4; 9 bases match TRBD1. CDR3 nucleotide sequence: TGTGCCAGTAGTATAAGTACAGGGGGCGCCCTAATAGCCAAAAACATTCAGTACTTC. It translates to CASSISTGGALIAKNIQYF.